The following is a T cell receptor beta chain sequence with its context. The age range of participants was about 18 to 90 years, with residence in about two dozen US areas. The study assigned cohorts using participant-reported clinical history. V shed 7 bases and J shed 3 bases, with 16 bases lying between them. The CDR3 extends over 14 amino acids. CDR1 and CDR2 from the germline V gene are WNHNN and SYGVQD (reference sequence). The record originates from a study of blood T cell repertoires in COVID-19. Background on the study: The cDNA or gDNA used as material had been derived from T cells, B-cell-depleted T cells, or PBMCs.

Authors' processing steps: Quantification of nucleated cells was approximated via reference gene primer amplification. Clones were read by immunoSEQ multiplex PCR, and TCRdb kept only the in-frame ones, dropping some. The V and J calls and clone size are taken from that table; D and trimming were inferred from the DNA. Among about 140,000 clones listed, 84% were seen once. The chain has TRBV10-1 and TRBJ2-7, with a weak D call TRBD2 (5 bases). This receptor was obtained from a woman aged 45-65 years with acute COVID-19. The sequenced sample was PBMCs or T cells enriched from blood (not recorded which). CDR3 sequence reads: CASKLDSTCYEQYF. The CDR3 nucleotides read TGCGCCAGCAAACTAGACTCCACCTGCTACGAGCAGTACTTC.